The rows below give T cell receptor beta chains drawn from one sample of a study of Graves' ophthalmopathy and Graves' hyperthyroidism. TCRdb re-derived calls from the multiplex PCR reads in MiXCR, one entry per CDR3 protein. The sample consists of about 390,000 distinct CDR3 sequences, roughly a sixth of them appearing once. Sequencing was performed on peripheral blood. The origin of the receptors is an adult woman with stable Graves' hyperthyroidism. The CDR3 runs from the conserved cysteine through the conserved F or W.

v_call cdr3_aa
TRBV4-1 CASSQGTSGQPYEQYF
TRBV7-6 CASRDSQSSEQYF
TRBV12-3/TRBV12-4 CASSSEFGYTF
TRBV7-2 CASRRDRGETQYF
TRBV12-3/TRBV12-4 CASSFTGGAFF
TRBV15 CATSSSTGVEVYEQYF
TRBV19 CASSIPPSLAGQPQHF
TRBV6-2/TRBV6-3 CASNQGRQPQHF
TRBV20-1 CSAGGQAYEQYF
TRBV6-5 CASSTSPGQGIGYTF
TRBV10-3 CAISELVGGDGELFF
TRBV7-9 CASSLAGQGSQYF
TRBV20-1 CSAPGRDQPQHF
TRBV11-1 CASSCHRTSEVYGELFF
TRBV12-3/TRBV12-4 CASSFGRTSLETQYF
TRBV6-5 CASSYFDGASETQYF
TRBV7-2 CASSRTGLGSYEQCF
TRBV6-5 CASSYGDSFSYEQYF
TRBV6-1 CASSEAWGGTGELFF
TRBV6-1 CASSGAGTTGNTIYF
TRBV7-8 CASSLALQGAAGYTF
TRBV2 CASSEAPSGYGYTF
TRBV12-3/TRBV12-4 CASSGVGEIIEAFF
TRBV29-1 CSVGSHEAAAFF
TRBV11-2 CASSLPPFEEGCQETQYF
TRBV12-3/TRBV12-4 CASSLGTGESETQYF
TRBV11-2 CASSPRGSKFANTGELFF
TRBV2 CASSAGPVNYEQYF
TRBV12-3/TRBV12-4 CASSLKGFPDTQYF
TRBV11-1 CASSLDGAGDFSYEQYF
TRBV28 CASSLAAGVAYEQYF
TRBV28 CASSLRLGTVEGYTF
TRBV2 CATGPRAPETQYF
TRBV12-3/TRBV12-4 CASTFNRARDTEAFF
TRBV6-1 CASRGLAEGETQYF
TRBV7-8 CASSLLGNKAFF
TRBV20-1 CSASDSLAGINEQYF
TRBV20-1 CSALQRRDIGEQYF
TRBV19 CASSTPGQSYEQYF
TRBV29-1 CSVEVQNPYEQYF
TRBV5-1 CASSSPTAEAFF
TRBV6-2/TRBV6-3 CASSYESVRAEQFF
TRBV27 CASSLRGQGNQPQHF
TRBV30 CAWTHPGTGELFF
TRBV27 CASSLYPNNRQLRNTEAFF
TRBV29-1 CSVGLDSNQPQHF
TRBV15 CATSREAKSPLHF
TRBV7-2 CASSFSPGLGLFF